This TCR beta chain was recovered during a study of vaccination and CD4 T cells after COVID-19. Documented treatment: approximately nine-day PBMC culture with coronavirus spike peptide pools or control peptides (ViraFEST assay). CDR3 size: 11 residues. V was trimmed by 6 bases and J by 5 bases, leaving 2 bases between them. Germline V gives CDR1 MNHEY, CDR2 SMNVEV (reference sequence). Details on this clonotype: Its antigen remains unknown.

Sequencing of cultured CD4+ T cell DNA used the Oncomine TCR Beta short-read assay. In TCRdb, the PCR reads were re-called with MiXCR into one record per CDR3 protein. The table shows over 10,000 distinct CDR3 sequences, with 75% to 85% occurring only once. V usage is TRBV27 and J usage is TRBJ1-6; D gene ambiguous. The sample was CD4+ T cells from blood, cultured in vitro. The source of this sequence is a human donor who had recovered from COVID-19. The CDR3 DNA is TGTGCCAGCAGGAATAATTCACCCCTCCACTTT. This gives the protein CASRNNSPLHF.